These 5 T cell receptor beta chains share one sample of origin, sequenced in a study of blood T cell repertoires in COVID-19. Clones were read by immunoSEQ multiplex PCR, and TCRdb kept only the in-frame ones, dropping some. Of some 250,000 clones listed, more than 70% are singletons. The source material was peripheral blood. The receptors shown here come from a man of 80 years or more with acute or convalescent COVID-19.

V and J are TRBV24-1 and TRBJ2-5, with D maybe TRBD2 (6 bases). This CDR3 is built from 13 residues. Germline lookup yields CDR1 KGHDR and CDR2 SFDVKD. V was shortened by 3 bases and J by 3 bases, with 7 bases between the two germline ends. CDR3 protein: CATSDGGKETQYF. The CDR3 coding sequence is TGTGCCACCAGTGATGGGGGGAAAGAGACCCAGTACTTC.

The CDR3 bases are TGTGCCAGCAGTGAGACTCTATTCGGGTCACCCCTCCACTTT. Protein: CASSETLFGSPLHF. The rearrangement uses TRBV25-1 and TRBJ1-6, with unresolved D. Germline V gives CDR1 MGHDK, CDR2 SYGVNS. The ends were cut back, 3 bases at V and 10 bases at J, with 13 bases in the middle. There are 14 residues in the CDR3.

The chain links TRBV2 to TRBJ1-1; no clear D gene. Germline assignment: CDR1 SNHLY and CDR2 FYNNEI. Trimming stripped 4 bases from V and 5 bases from J, with 11 bases between. There are 13 residues in the CDR3. In DNA, the CDR3 is TGTGCCAGCAGTGGGACTTTGAGGACTGAAGCTTTCTTT. It is translated as CASSGTLRTEAFF. Using reference TRBV2 and TRBJ1-1 for the parts outside the CDR3, the full variable domain is EPEVTQTPSHQVTQMGQEVILRCVPISNHLYFYWYRQILGQKVEFLVSFYNNEISEKSEIFDDQFSVERPDGSNFTLKIRSTKLEDSAMYFCASSGTLRTEAFFGQGTRLTVV.

This chain uses TRBV4-1 with TRBJ1-4; 11 bases match TRBD1. Unmatched junction bases numbered 8, after V lost 4 bases and J lost 1 base. The CDR3 sequence is 18 residues long. In germline, CDR1 is MGHRA, CDR2 YSYEKL. In DNA, the CDR3 is TGCGCCAGCAGCCCGGGGACAGGGGGTTCCGGAACTAATGAAAAACTGTTTTTT. This sequence encodes CASSPGTGGSGTNEKLFF.

The J gene is TRBJ2-2, the V gene TRBV5-1; 8 nucleotides match TRBD1. Germline V gene sequence: CDR1 SGHRS, CDR2 YFSETQ. Trimming at V came to 4 bases and at J to 4 bases, leaving 6 bases not matched to a gene. The CDR3 is made up of 15 amino acids. CDR3 region: CASSLRQGSTGELFF. DNA of the CDR3: TGCGCCAGCAGCCTTCGACAGGGGAGCACCGGGGAGCTGTTTTTT.